This T cell receptor (beta chain) stems from a study of T cells expressing NK-cell markers. On the study more broadly: All TCR beta repertoires analysed originated from sorted CD3+CD56+NKG2C+, CD3+CD56+NKG2C- and CD3+CD56-NKG2C+ T cells. One of the eight sequenced donors was seronegative, whereas the other seven were HCMV-seropositive. Overall study results and limits: The same clonotypes also predominated in the CD3+CD56-NKG2C+ fraction of a few donors.

TCRdb re-called the 5' RACE reads and shows each CDR3 protein once, DNA omitted. Its table lists 550,000 or so distinct CDR3 sequences. As concerns this clonotype: No antigen is known for it.

CDR1 MNHEY and CDR2 SVGEGT come from the germline V gene. This CDR3 contains 14 residues. This sequence originates from a man younger than 35 in good health. The genes are TRBV6-2 or TRBV6-3 and TRBJ2-2. The source material was blood T cells: a sorted CD56 or NKG2C T cell subset, CD4+ or CD8+ T cells, or bulk PBMC T cells (not recorded which). CDR3 loop: CASSWKPHTGELFF.